This TCR beta chain comes out of a study of siplizumab effects on memory and regulatory T cells. The study, taken as a whole, reports: A minor share of alloreactive clones matched unstimulated subsets. There was no confirmation of the suppressive function of proliferating Tregs from siplizumab cultures.

This table comes from immunoSEQ multiplex PCR, and its TCRdb copy is limited to in-frame clones, with some not included. The table shows 5,500 to 7,500 clones, with 60% to 70% occurring only once. In the case of this clone: Its specificity is not known.

CDR1 LGHNA and CDR2 YSLEER come from the germline V gene. This CDR3 is 15 amino acids long. After removal of 6 bases from V and 4 bases from J, the junction contained 9 bases not matched to a gene. The J gene is TRBJ2-7, the V gene TRBV4-3, with 10 bases aligning to TRBD1. The receptor's source is a human donor in good health. The sample taken for sequencing was effector memory CD8+ T cells sorted from blood. As for subset: unstimulated CD8+ effector memory T cells. The CDR3 reads CASSFSGTGEYEQYF. CDR3 DNA sequence: TGCGCCAGCAGTTTCTCCGGGACAGGGGAGTACGAGCAGTACTTC.